This T cell receptor (beta chain) was sequenced during a study of blood T cell repertoires in COVID-19. Sequencing was performed with immunoSEQ multiplex PCR; in TCRdb, only in-frame clones are kept and a portion is missing. The table records around 300,000 clones, roughly nine tenths of them present only once. Germline CDR1 reads SGDLS; CDR2 reads YYNGEE. The CDR3 length is 17 residues. V gave up 3 bases and J gave up 4 bases; unmatched junction bases: 12. Sequencing was done on a sample of PBMCs or T cells enriched from blood (not recorded which). This receptor was taken from a woman in her late teens or twenties who had recovered from COVID-19. The chain recombines TRBV9 with TRBJ2-7; TRBD2 matches 11 bases. The CDR3 DNA sequence: TGTGCCAGCAGCGGAGGAATAGCGGGGGGGAACCTATACGAGCAGTACTTC. As protein: CASSGGIAGGNLYEQYF.